This is a list of T cell receptor beta chains from one sample in a study of shared clonotypes between healthy human individuals. TCRdb's copy holds only in-frame clones and misses some; the assay was immunoSEQ multiplex PCR. This repertoire shows some 2 million clones, roughly 94% found once; its top ten account for 0.1% to 0.15%. The sequencing sample was made of naive CD4+ T cells sorted from blood. All receptors derive from a man between 18 and 29 years old in good health. The CDR3 runs from the conserved cysteine through the conserved F or W. D genes are given only for firm matches. Not all rows give a size; the values are once, few, many and, for expanded clones, a class.

j_call,cdr3_length,clone_size,v_call,d_call,cdr3_aa,cdr3_nt
TRBJ2-7,13,-,TRBV10-2,TRBD1,CASSDRTGAEQYF,TGCGCCAGCAGTGACCGGACAGGGGCCGAGCAGTACTTC
TRBJ2-2,17,-,TRBV30,TRBD2,CAWSVGRTSGNTGELFF,TGTGCCTGGAGTGTAGGGCGGACTAGCGGAAACACCGGGGAGCTGTTTTTT
TRBJ1-2,14,-,TRBV5-4,-,CASSRIGGGDGYTF,TGTGCCAGCAGTCGCATAGGGGGAGGGGATGGCTACACCTTC
TRBJ2-2,13,-,TRBV2,-,CASSELRAGELFF,TGTGCCAGCAGTGAGCTGAGGGCGGGGGAGCTGTTTTTT
TRBJ2-7,14,-,TRBV6-1,-,CASQLAPLSYEQYF,TGTGCCAGCCAGCTAGCGCCGCTCTCCTACGAGCAGTACTTC
TRBJ2-2,15,-,TRBV5-1,-,CASSPEGGATGELFF,TGCGCCAGCAGCCCGGAAGGGGGAGCGACCGGGGAGCTGTTTTTT
TRBJ2-7,13,-,TRBV6-6,-,CASSYAVEIEQYF,TGTGCCAGCAGTTACGCGGTCGAAATCGAGCAGTACTTC
TRBJ2-5,16,-,TRBV5-1,TRBD1,CASSPPWDRQGETQYF,TGCGCCAGCAGCCCACCTTGGGACAGGCAGGGAGAGACCCAGTACTTC
TRBJ1-6,13,-,TRBV5-1,-,CASSLTDDSPLHF,TGCGCCAGCAGCTTAACAGACGATTCACCCCTCCACTTT
TRBJ2-7,14,-,TRBV5-1,-,CASSLGQDPYEQYF,TGCGCCAGCAGCTTGGGACAGGATCCCTACGAGCAGTACTTC
TRBJ1-2,15,-,TRBV25-1,-,CASSGDSPTNYGYTF,TGTGCCAGCAGTGGTGACAGCCCGACTAACTATGGCTACACCTTC
TRBJ1-1,19,-,TRBV5-1,-,CASSRQGPVGGGINTEAFF,TGCGCCAGCAGCCGCCAGGGGCCGGTCGGCGGTGGTATAAACACTGAAGCTTTCTTT
TRBJ2-3,15,-,TRBV5-1,TRBD2,CASSLAAGGTDTQYF,TGCGCCAGCAGCTTGGCAGCGGGAGGGACAGATACGCAGTATTTT
TRBJ2-5,13,-,TRBV29-1,TRBD1,CSVWTGGRETQYF,TGCAGCGTGTGGACAGGGGGCAGGGAGACCCAGTACTTC
TRBJ1-6,15,-,TRBV30,TRBD1,CAWSMGTGGNSPLHF,TGTGCCTGGAGCATGGGGACAGGGGGAAATTCACCCCTCCACTTT
TRBJ2-4,17,-,TRBV5-4,TRBD2,CASSPSSSGSTKNIQYF,TGTGCCAGCAGCCCTTCATCTAGCGGGAGCACCAAAAACATTCAGTACTTC
TRBJ2-1,15,-,TRBV11-2,TRBD2,CASSFGSGGYNEQFF,TGTGCCAGCAGCTTTGGGAGCGGGGGTTACAATGAGCAGTTCTTC
TRBJ2-2,17,-,TRBV18,TRBD2,CASSPPKVAGVTGELFF,TGTGCCAGCTCACCACCTAAGGTAGCGGGAGTTACCGGGGAGCTGTTTTTT
TRBJ2-3,15,-,TRBV5-5,-,CASSFQSISTDTQYF,TGTGCCAGCAGCTTCCAGTCGATTAGCACAGATACGCAGTATTTT
TRBJ2-7,15,-,TRBV11-2,TRBD1,CASSGGTGGPYEQYF,TGTGCCAGCAGCGGGGGAACAGGGGGTCCCTACGAGCAGTACTTC
TRBJ2-7,10,-,TRBV2,-,CASSVYEQYF,TGTGCCAGCAGTGTCTACGAGCAGTACTTC
TRBJ2-7,12,-,TRBV30,-,CARSEARNEQYF,TGTGCCCGGAGTGAAGCGCGGAACGAGCAGTACTTC
TRBJ2-2,18,-,TRBV28,-,CASSLWRFGRMNTGELFF,TGTGCCAGCAGTTTATGGAGGTTCGGCAGGATGAACACCGGGGAGCTGTTTTTT
TRBJ2-7,16,-,TRBV2,TRBD2,CASSPPGLAAVTEQYF,TGTGCCAGCAGTCCTCCGGGACTAGCGGCAGTCACCGAGCAGTACTTC
TRBJ1-1,13,-,TRBV29-1,-,CSGGRPGDTEAFF,TGCAGCGGGGGCCGACCAGGGGACACTGAAGCTTTCTTT
TRBJ2-2,14,-,TRBV29-1,-,CSVDGWGPAGELFF,TGCAGCGTTGACGGCTGGGGTCCGGCCGGGGAGCTGTTTTTT
TRBJ1-3,16,-,TRBV15,-,CATSRGTGLVGNTIYF,TGTGCCACCAGCAGAGGCACGGGGCTGGTGGGAAACACCATATATTTT
TRBJ2-3,16,once,TRBV27,TRBD2,CASSRLAGGGSDTQYF,TGTGCCAGCAGCCGACTAGCGGGAGGGGGGTCAGATACGCAGTATTTT
TRBJ2-1,16,-,TRBV11-2,TRBD1,CASSLSSQGAYNEQFF,TGTGCCAGCAGCTTATCATCACAGGGGGCTTACAATGAGCAGTTCTTC
TRBJ2-7,16,-,TRBV7-9,-,CASSPRDTYSSYEQYF,TGTGCCAGCAGCCCACGGGACACCTACAGCTCCTACGAGCAGTACTTC
TRBJ2-6,16,few,TRBV18,-,CASSPNTVAGANVLTF,TGTGCCAGCTCACCTAACACAGTGGCTGGGGCCAACGTCCTGACTTTC
TRBJ2-7,14,-,TRBV5-5,TRBD1,CASSAGQGPYEQYF,TGTGCCAGCAGCGCTGGACAGGGCCCCTACGAGCAGTACTTC
TRBJ2-1,15,-,TRBV6-1,TRBD1,CASSEGQSTNNEQFF,TGTGCCAGCAGTGAGGGACAGAGTACTAATAATGAGCAGTTCTTC
TRBJ2-1,15,once,TRBV5-4,-,CASSFTSRSYNEQFF,TGTGCCAGCAGCTTTACTAGCCGCTCCTACAATGAGCAGTTCTTC
TRBJ1-6,17,-,TRBV10-3,-,CAISESNPTAYNSPLHF,TGTGCCATCAGTGAGTCAAATCCGACAGCCTATAATTCACCCCTCCACTTT
TRBJ1-1,15,-,TRBV5-1,-,CASSLAGHLNTEAFF,TGCGCCAGCAGCTTGGCGGGCCACTTGAACACTGAAGCTTTCTTT
TRBJ1-3,16,-,TRBV7-9,-,CASSLWIDYSGNTIYF,TGTGCCAGCAGCTTATGGATCGACTACTCTGGAAACACCATATATTTT
TRBJ1-5,14,-,TRBV5-6,TRBD1,CASSIRDRGTPQHF,TGTGCCAGCAGCATCCGGGACAGGGGAACGCCCCAGCATTTT
TRBJ2-5,13,-,TRBV7-9,TRBD2,CASSSIAGETQYF,TGTGCCAGCAGCTCCATAGCGGGAGAGACCCAGTACTTC
TRBJ1-6,14,-,TRBV2,TRBD1,CASSPGTGPSPLHF,TGTGCCAGCAGTCCCGGGACAGGCCCTTCACCCCTCCACTTT
TRBJ1-1,14,once,TRBV6-5,-,CASSYSGVNTEAFF,TGTGCCAGCAGTTACTCGGGCGTGAACACTGAAGCTTTCTTT
TRBJ2-5,12,once,TRBV7-8,-,CASSRQVETQYF,TGTGCCAGCAGCCGTCAAGTAGAGACCCAGTACTTC
TRBJ2-5,13,-,TRBV30,-,CAWTRGDKETQYF,TGTGCCTGGACGAGGGGAGATAAAGAGACCCAGTACTTC
TRBJ1-1,16,-,TRBV19,-,CASSIGAGAPNTEAFF,TGTGCCAGTAGTATAGGGGCAGGGGCGCCGAACACTGAAGCTTTCTTT
TRBJ2-3,16,-,TRBV5-1,TRBD1,CASSFDRGVSTDTQYF,TGCGCCAGCAGCTTTGACAGGGGAGTATCAACAGATACGCAGTATTTT
TRBJ1-4,15,-,TRBV18,TRBD1,CASSRDRDLNEKLFF,TGTGCCAGCTCAAGGGACAGGGATCTTAATGAAAAACTGTTTTTT
TRBJ2-5,16,-,TRBV7-2,TRBD2,CASSLGRGGSSETQYF,TGTGCCAGCAGCTTAGGGCGCGGCGGGAGTTCTGAGACCCAGTACTTC